This T cell receptor (beta chain) was observed in a study of blood T cell repertoires in COVID-19. Here immunoSEQ multiplex PCR was the method, and the copy in TCRdb shows in-frame clones only, minus some. The sample comprises under 250,000 clones, around 90% of which are singletons, and about 3.5% rests with the top ten. Enrolled through a virtual design, the participants were between roughly 18 and 89 years of age and came from about two dozen US areas. Allocation to cohorts depended on clinical history reported by the participants. Germline values: CDR1 SGHRS, CDR2 YFSETQ. The length of the CDR3 is 15 residues. V was cut by 0 bases and J by 9 bases, with 13 bases left in between.

The receptor's source is a young woman who had been exposed to COVID-19. The genes are TRBV5-1 and TRBJ1-6; D ambiguous. The source material was PBMCs or T cells enriched from blood (not recorded which). Written as DNA, the CDR3 is TGCGCCAGCAGCTTGGCCACGGGAGGGATTTCACCCCTCCACTTT. It yields the protein CASSLATGGISPLHF.